The T cell receptor (beta chain) under discussion was sequenced for a study of cytomegalovirus exposure and HLA in healthy donors (dated by TCRdb to about 2017). Regarding the research as a whole: An earlier analysis of roughly 570 of the donors reported 276 Gb of sequence data and around 110 million unique TCR beta sequences obtained from around 170 million T cells. Approximately 300 gigabases of sequencing data and 70 million to 85 million unique TCR sequences were included in an early release covering over 600 HLA-typed donors. Of the roughly 410 genotyped donors, 70% to 90% were placed in the genetic ancestry cluster associated with self-reported Caucasian donors. The aim of the study was to test whether cataloging public T cell receptors could identify signatures of past pathogen exposure. The study profiled the T cell repertoires of hundreds of subjects by immunosequencing and related them to cytomegalovirus serostatus. A separate validation cohort of roughly 130 different subjects was used in addition to the 666-subject first cohort. To predict cytomegalovirus infection status, the study combined high-throughput TCR immunosequencing, statistical association of individual TCRs with disease status, and machine learning. A later analysis re-analyzed previously published TCR beta repertoires from hundreds of donors and added high-resolution HLA genotyping to study TCR occurrence patterns. Rather than using new phenotypic data, the later analysis identified candidate immune exposures from TCR beta sequences and from how often those sequences occurred across donors. To decide whether each TCR beta V gene segment behaved as functional or pseudogenic, an earlier analysis of some 580 of the donors relied on high-throughput TCR beta sequencing. Alongside the repertoire data, information on donor age, sex, ethnicity and CMV serostatus was compiled. A later genetic analysis took genome-wide SNP genotypes for about three fifths of the roughly 670 donors and used that subset as a discovery cohort. Every repertoire in the discovery cohort had been generated on one and the same sequencing platform. Both class I and class II loci were covered by HLA typing, at four-digit resolution. The number of typed donors differed by locus: about 620-640 for A, B, C, DRB1 and DQB1; approximately 520 for DQA1; over 600 for DPA1; and roughly 490 for DPB1. Four to six DR-DQ haplotypes were handled as single units for association and clustering, since linkage in the cohort was strong. Among almost 400 genotyped donors of the cohort, an average of approximately 250,000 unique TCR beta nucleotide sequences were sequenced per donor, roughly 20% of them non-productive. Study-level results and caveats: At a false discovery rate of 0.05, a later analysis linked around 17,000 TCR beta sequences to specific HLA alleles. The presence/absence analyses assumed that sequencing depth was roughly uniform across donors, and that assumption may not be true. A few of the identified cytomegalovirus-associated TCR beta chains were confirmed in vitro to be specific for cytomegalovirus antigens. Cytomegalovirus status was reported to be diagnosed by the classifier with high specificity and sensitivity in both the original and validation cohorts. Broadly in line with IMGT annotations, most TCR beta V segments showed up in productive rearrangements about 87% or about 30% of the time in an earlier analysis of under 700 of the donors. While some public TCRs were present in many individuals, most TCR sequences turned up only very rarely across donors. Compared with equally common non-associated chains, HLA-associated TCR beta chains in a later analysis were more clonally expanded and had lower generation probabilities. Immune exposure information for the cohort was limited to CMV serostatus. In a later analysis, several top co-occurrence clusters were reported to appear linked to parvovirus B19, influenza, CMV and Epstein-Barr virus. Linkage disequilibrium might explain the correlated functional status among segregating V segments, but an unknown experimental factor could not be excluded. A later analysis found that TCR association rates varied across HLA loci, with DRB1 alleles showing the most associated TCRs and HLA-C alleles the fewest. Because some donors lacked HLA typing at each locus, the association tests relied only on the typed subset. The study listed 164 TCR beta chains as associated with cytomegalovirus. A cluster of highly shared sequence variants was judged likely to be a technical artifact of the sequencing pipeline. In a later analysis, most CMV-associated TCR beta chains were found to appear HLA-restricted, with HLA associations seemingly driven largely by CMV exposure. The cohort was sequenced for TCR beta chains only, and without alpha or paired-chain data the features that could be detected were limited. According to the authors, the approach could potentially be generalized to other disease states and immunological phenotypes. According to a later genetic analysis, donors in an Asian-associated ancestry cluster had fewer N-insertions in productive TCRs than the approximately 650-donor mean. About 15 rarely observed V segments, including chromosome 9 orphons, were excluded from the earlier analysis of about 610 of the donors because counts were too low. The 87-base-pair reads could not distinguish some IMGT-functional V segments, including TRBV6-2 and TRBV6-3, so those segments were excluded. A further reported finding was that TCR beta sequences accurately predicted the HLA-A and HLA-B alleles for most subjects in the first cohort. An association between a missense DCLRE1C variant and V-gene and J-gene trimming of TCR beta chains was found in a later genetic analysis and replicated in an independent cohort. When HLA alleles, especially DR and DQ, strongly co-occurred, attributing TCR associations to individual alleles was difficult.

The germline V and J ends show losses of 5 bases and 0 bases respectively, and no gene match explains 6 bases of the junction. The cysteine opens and the phenylalanine closes a CDR3 of 15 amino acids. The CDR3 DNA has 45 bases and is translated from base 1. CDR1 and CDR2 (MNHEY, SMNVEV) derive from the germline V gene (reference sequence). About this clone: Its binding antigen is unknown. No per-base quality is available; no much larger clone lies one base away.

Library creation used the immunoSEQ multiplex PCR assay. For the multiplex PCR, a mixture combining 60 forward primers for TCR Vbeta segments and 13 reverse primers for TCR Jbeta segments was used. The CDR3 region of rearranged TCR beta genes was amplified from genomic DNA with a multiplex PCR assay. The amplified TCR beta libraries were sequenced on the Illumina HiSeq System as 87-base-pair reads. The study's processing was this. A later analysis counted tens of millions of unique TCR beta chains across the 666 repertoires, and 9.5 million to 11 million of these chains were shared by at least two donors. Raw reads were error-corrected and collapsed into unique sequences by a nearest-neighbor algorithm in which closely related sequences were merged to remove PCR and sequencing errors. To assign V, D and J gene segments, CDR3 sequences were aligned to IMGT reference sequences. For a sequence to be retained, a match of at least six nucleotides was required to both a V gene segment and a J gene segment. Rearrangements were called productive when the CDR3 lacked stop codons and stayed in frame with V and J; all others were non-productive. Following IMGT convention, CDR3 was defined as the stretch from the second conserved V-encoded cysteine up to the conserved J-encoded phenylalanine. Sequences without an unambiguous match to a single V gene segment were excluded from the earlier analysis of several hundred of the donors. In an earlier analysis of a few hundred of the donors, V segments were called functional above 56.7% productive rearrangements and were called segregating when the between-donor standard deviation exceeded 5%. A statistical classification framework was developed to diagnose cytomegalovirus status using the catalog of TCR beta chain sequences. A later analysis assigned V and J genes by comparing TCR nucleotide sequences with IMGT/GENE-DB human TR gene sequences. The TCRdist pipeline was used in a later analysis to assign CDR3 sequences and most-parsimonious VDJ recombination scenarios. In a later analysis, each TCR beta chain was defined by its CDR3 amino acid sequence together with its V-gene family, and reads lacking a unique V-gene family were excluded. As a way to deal with suspected cross-contamination and a sequencing artifact, a later analysis dropped 640 or so nucleotide sequences that were highly shared and had low generation probability. A later analysis calculated a clonal expansion index for each public chain from normalized within-repertoire ranks of inferred template counts. In a later analysis, generation probabilities were computed using a VDJ recombination model fitted to out-of-frame rearrangements, and the results were checked against IGoR. A later analysis scored TCR-TCR, TCR-HLA and TCR-CMV co-occurrence with hypergeometric tests, applying a repertoire-size bias correction to TCR pairs. To estimate false discovery rates, a later analysis permuted the HLA or CMV assignments 20 times. In a later analysis, co-occurring TCRs were grouped using DBSCAN, and TCRdist sequence similarity was added for clustering within HLA-allele-positive subsets. Repertoires with fewer than 30,000 or more than 120,000 public chains were left out of co-occurrence clustering, as were roughly five repertoires with anomalous nucleotide sharing. In its TCRdb copy, this immuneACCESS table keeps in-frame sequences only and misses some clones. Where compared with another copy, unresolved V genes explain less than half of these, and the others have no known cause. That table supplies the V and J calls and clone size; D and trimming were determined from the DNA. The sample includes some 51,000 clones, with about 69% observed a single time. The top ten constitute roughly 36% of the sample.

The cohort comprised fewer than 700 healthy bone marrow donors. All cohort members were sampled while nominally healthy, although unrecorded immune exposures were likely present. The donor tested CMV seropositive, placing the donor among the 250 to 350 seropositive members of the cohort. Every donor gave a peripheral blood sample, and the peripheral blood mononuclear cells from that sample were used for TCR beta sequencing. The Qiagen DNeasy Blood Extraction Kit was used to extract genomic DNA from the blood cell samples. The clonotype originates from a man aged 40-50 years in good health and CMV-seropositive. The rearrangement joined TRBV27 to TRBJ2-5, with TRBD2 matching 7 junction bases. The sequenced material came from PBMCs. The nucleotides read TGTGCCAGCAGTCCCGGGGGGAACTACCAAGAGACCCAGTACTTC. This translates into CASSPGGNYQETQYF.